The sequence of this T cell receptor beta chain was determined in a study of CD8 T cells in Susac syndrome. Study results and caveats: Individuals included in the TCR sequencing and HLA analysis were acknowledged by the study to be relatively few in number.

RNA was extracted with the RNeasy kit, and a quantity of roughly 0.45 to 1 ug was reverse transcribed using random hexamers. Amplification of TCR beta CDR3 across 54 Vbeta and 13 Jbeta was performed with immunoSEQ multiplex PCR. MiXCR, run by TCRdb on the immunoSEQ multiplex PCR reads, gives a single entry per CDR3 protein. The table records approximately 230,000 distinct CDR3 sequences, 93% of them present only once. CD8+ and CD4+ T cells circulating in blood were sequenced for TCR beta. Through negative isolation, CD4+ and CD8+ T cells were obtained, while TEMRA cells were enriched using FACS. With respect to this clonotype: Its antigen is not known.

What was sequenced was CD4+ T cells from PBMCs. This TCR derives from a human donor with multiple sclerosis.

The CDR3 nucleotides read TGTGCCAGCAGCCAGGCGCAGGGTTGGGGCACTGAAGCTTTCTTT. It translates to CASSQAQGWGTEAFF. This rearrangement joins TRBV5-6 to TRBJ1-1; perhaps TRBD1 as D (5 bases). The CDR3 runs 15 residues. Germline V CDR1 and CDR2: SGHDT, YYEEEE. Trimming left V 4 bases short and J 4 bases short, with 17 bases between.